A single T cell receptor (beta chain) is shown here with its context. Its antigen is as yet unknown. These data are taken from a study of cytomegalovirus exposure and HLA in healthy donors. Study in general: The Caucasian-associated ancestry cluster contained approximately 81% of the approximately 390 genotyped donors.

This CDR3 is 17 amino acids long. CDR1 is LGHNA and CDR2 is YSLEER in the germline V gene. Trimming took off 0 bases at V and 4 bases at J, with 15 bases between the two ends. Study-level results: In a later analysis, most CMV-associated TCR beta chains appeared HLA-restricted. Available immune exposure information covered CMV serostatus only. Presence/absence analysis assumed near-uniform sequencing depth across donors.

The study ran its PCR with 60 Vbeta and 13 Jbeta primers. Measured with immunoSEQ multiplex PCR; TCRdb has only the in-frame clones, and not every one. The repertoire holds under 150,000 clones, roughly 80% seen once, with about 6% in the top ten. J is TRBJ1-4 and V is TRBV4-3, with D perhaps TRBD1 (5 bases). The TCR originated in a woman in her thirties or forties in good health and CMV-seronegative. The material sequenced was PBMCs. CDR3 coding DNA: TGCGCCAGCAGCCAAGAGGAAGGGCAGGGTTTTAATGAAAAACTGTTTTTT. The encoded protein is CASSQEEGQGFNEKLFF.